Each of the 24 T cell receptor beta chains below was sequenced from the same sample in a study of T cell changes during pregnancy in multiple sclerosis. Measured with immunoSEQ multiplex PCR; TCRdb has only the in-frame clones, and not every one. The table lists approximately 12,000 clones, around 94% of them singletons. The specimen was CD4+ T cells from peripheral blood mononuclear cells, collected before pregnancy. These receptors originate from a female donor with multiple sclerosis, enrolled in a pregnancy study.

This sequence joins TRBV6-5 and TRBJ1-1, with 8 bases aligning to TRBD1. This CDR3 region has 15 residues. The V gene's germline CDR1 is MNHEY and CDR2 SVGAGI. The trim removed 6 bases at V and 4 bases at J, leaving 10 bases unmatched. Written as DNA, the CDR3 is TGTGCCAGCAGCCGTGACAGGGGCTGGGGCACTGAAGCTTTCTTT. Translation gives CASSRDRGWGTEAFF.

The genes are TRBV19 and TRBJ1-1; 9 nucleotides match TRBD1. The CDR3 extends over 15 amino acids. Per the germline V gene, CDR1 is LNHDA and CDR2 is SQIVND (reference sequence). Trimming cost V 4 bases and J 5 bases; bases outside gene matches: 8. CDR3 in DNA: TGTGCCAGTAGTAAGATGACAGGGGGGAAAACTGAAGCTTTCTTT. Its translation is CASSKMTGGKTEAFF.

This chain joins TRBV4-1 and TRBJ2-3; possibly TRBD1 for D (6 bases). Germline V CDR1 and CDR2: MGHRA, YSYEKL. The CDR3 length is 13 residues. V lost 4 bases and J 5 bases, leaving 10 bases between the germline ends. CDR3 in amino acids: CASSPGVRDTQYF. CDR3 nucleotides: TGCGCCAGCAGCCCAGGGGTACGAGATACGCAGTATTTT.

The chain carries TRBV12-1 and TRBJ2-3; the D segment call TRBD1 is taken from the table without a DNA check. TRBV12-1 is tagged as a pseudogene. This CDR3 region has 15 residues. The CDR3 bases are TGTGCCAGCAGCTTAGGACAGGGGCCCACAGATACGCAGTATTTT. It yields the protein CASSLGQGPTDTQYF.

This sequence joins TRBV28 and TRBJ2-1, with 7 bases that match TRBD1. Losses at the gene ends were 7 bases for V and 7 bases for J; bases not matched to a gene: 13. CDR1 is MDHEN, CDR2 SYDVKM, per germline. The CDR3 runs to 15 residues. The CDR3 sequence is CASTPWGTAINEQFF. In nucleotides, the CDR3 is TGTGCCAGCACCCCTTGGGGGACAGCGATAAATGAGCAGTTCTTC.

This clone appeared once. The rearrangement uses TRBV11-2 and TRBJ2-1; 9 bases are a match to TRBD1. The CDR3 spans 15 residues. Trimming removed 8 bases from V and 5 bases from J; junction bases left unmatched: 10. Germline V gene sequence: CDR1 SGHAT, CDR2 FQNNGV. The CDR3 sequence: CASRNRGRVHNEQFF. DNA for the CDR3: TGTGCCAGCCGCAACAGGGGGCGCGTACACAATGAGCAGTTCTTC.

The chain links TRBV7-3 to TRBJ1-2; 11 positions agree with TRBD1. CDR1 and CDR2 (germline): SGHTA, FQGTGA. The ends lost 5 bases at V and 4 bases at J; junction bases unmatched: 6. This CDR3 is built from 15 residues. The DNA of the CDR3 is TGTGCCAGCAGCCACGGGACAGGGGGTTCCTATGGCTACACCTTC. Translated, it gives CASSHGTGGSYGYTF.

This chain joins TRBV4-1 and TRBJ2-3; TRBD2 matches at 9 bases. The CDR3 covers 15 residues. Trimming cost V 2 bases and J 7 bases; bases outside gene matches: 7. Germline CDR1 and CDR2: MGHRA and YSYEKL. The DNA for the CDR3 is TGCGCCAGCAGCCAACCTAGCGGGGCTCCTCATACGCAGTATTTT. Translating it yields CASSQPSGAPHTQYF.

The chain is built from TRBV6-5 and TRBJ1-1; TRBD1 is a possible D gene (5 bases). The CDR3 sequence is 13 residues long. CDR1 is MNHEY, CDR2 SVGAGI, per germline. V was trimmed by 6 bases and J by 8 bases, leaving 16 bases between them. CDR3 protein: CASSQGGTAEAFF. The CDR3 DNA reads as TGTGCCAGCAGCCAGGGAGGTACAGCGGAAGCTTTCTTT.

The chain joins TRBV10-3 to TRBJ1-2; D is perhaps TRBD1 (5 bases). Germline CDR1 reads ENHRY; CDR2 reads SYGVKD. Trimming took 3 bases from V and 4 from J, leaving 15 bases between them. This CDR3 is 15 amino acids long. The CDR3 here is CAISESRGPAYGYTF. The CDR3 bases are TGTGCCATCAGTGAAAGTAGGGGCCCGGCCTATGGCTACACCTTC.

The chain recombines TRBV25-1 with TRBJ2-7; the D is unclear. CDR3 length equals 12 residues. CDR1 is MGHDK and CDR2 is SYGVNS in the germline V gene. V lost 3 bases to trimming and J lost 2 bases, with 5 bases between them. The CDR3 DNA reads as TGTGCCAGCAGTGAGGGCCCCTACGAGCAGTACTTC. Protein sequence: CASSEGPYEQYF.

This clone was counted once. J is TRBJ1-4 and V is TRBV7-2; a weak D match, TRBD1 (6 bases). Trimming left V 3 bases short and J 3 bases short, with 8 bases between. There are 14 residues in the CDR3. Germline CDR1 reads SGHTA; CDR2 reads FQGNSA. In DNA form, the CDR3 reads TGTGCCAGCAGCTTCGGACAGTCTAATGAAAAACTGTTTTTT. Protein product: CASSFGQSNEKLFF.

Here the CDR3 reads CASSDRQGNEKLFF. The CDR3 coding sequence is TGTGCCAGCAGCGACCGACAGGGAAATGAAAAACTGTTTTTT. This chain links TRBV6-5 with TRBJ1-4, with TRBD1 identical over 7 bases. Germline V gene sequence: CDR1 MNHEY, CDR2 SVGAGI. V was clipped by 6 bases and J by 5 bases; unmatched bases: 6. This CDR3 contains 14 residues.

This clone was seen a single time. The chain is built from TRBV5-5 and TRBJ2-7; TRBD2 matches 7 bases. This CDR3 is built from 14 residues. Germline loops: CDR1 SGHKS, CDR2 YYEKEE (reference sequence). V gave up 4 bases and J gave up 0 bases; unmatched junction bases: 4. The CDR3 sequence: CASSRGVLSYEQYF. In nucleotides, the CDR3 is TGTGCCAGCAGCCGGGGGGTCCTCTCCTACGAGCAGTACTTC.

CDR3 nucleotide sequence: TGTGCCAGCAGCTTAGTTGGGCAAGATGGCTACACCTTC. Translated: CASSLVGQDGYTF. The V and J genes are TRBV7-9 and TRBJ1-2; unclear D gene. The CDR3 is made up of 13 amino acids. V lost 1 base, J lost 6 bases, and 9 bases lay in between. Germline V CDR1 and CDR2: SEHNR, FQNEAQ (reference sequence).

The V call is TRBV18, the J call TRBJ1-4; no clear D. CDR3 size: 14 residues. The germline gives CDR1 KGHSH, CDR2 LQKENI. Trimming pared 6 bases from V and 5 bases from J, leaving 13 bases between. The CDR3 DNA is TGTGCCAGCTCCCTTAGAGGTTCCAATGAAAAACTGTTTTTT. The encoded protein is CASSLRGSNEKLFF.

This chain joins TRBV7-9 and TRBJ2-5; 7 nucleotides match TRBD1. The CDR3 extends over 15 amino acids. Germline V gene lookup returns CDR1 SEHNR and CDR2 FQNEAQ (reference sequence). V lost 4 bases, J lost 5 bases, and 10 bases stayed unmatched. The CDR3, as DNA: TGTGCCAGCAGCTACCGGGACAGTCGAGCGGAGACCCAGTACTTC. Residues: CASSYRDSRAETQYF.

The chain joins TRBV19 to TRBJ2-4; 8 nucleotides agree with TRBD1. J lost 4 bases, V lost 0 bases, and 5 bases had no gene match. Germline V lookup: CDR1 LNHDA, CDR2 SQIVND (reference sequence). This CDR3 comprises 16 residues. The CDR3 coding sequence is TGTGCCAGTAGTATAGAGGAGGGACAGGTAAAAAACATTCAGTACTTC. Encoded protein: CASSIEEGQVKNIQYF.

The CDR3, as DNA: TGTGCCATCAGGGTTCTCGGGGGAAATGAAAAACTGTTTTTT. Translation: CAIRVLGGNEKLFF. The V call is TRBV10-3, the J call TRBJ1-4; D is perhaps TRBD1 (5 bases). The germline V and J ends were trimmed by 6 bases and 5 bases, with 13 bases remaining between them. The CDR3 length is 14 residues. Germline V CDR1 and CDR2: ENHRY, SYGVKD.

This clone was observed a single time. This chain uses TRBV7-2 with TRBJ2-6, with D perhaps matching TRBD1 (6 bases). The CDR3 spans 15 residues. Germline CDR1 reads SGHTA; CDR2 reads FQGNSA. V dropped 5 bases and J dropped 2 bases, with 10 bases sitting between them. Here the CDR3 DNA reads TGTGCCAGCAGCCCTGGGGGCGCTGGGGCCAACGTCCTGACTTTC. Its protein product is CASSPGGAGANVLTF. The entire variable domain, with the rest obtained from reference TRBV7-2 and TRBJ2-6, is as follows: GAGVSQSPSNKVTEKGKDVELRCDPISGHTALYWYRQSLGQGLEFLIYFQGNSAPDKSGLPSDRFSAERTGGSVSTLTIQRTQQEDSAVYLCASSPGGAGANVLTFGAGSRLTVL.

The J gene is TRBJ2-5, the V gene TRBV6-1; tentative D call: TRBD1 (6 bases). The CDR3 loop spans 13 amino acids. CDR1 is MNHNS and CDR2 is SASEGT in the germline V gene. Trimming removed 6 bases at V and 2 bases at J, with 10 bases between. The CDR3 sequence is CASRRRGQETQYF. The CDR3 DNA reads TGTGCCAGCAGACGCAGGGGACAAGAGACCCAGTACTTC.

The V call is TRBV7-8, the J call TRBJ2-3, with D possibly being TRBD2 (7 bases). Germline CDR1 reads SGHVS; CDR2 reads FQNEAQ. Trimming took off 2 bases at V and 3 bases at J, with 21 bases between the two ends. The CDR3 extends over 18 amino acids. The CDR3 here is CASSLSPPMRGLTDTQYF. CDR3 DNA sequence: TGTGCCAGCAGCTTATCCCCCCCCATGCGGGGGCTTACAGATACGCAGTATTTT. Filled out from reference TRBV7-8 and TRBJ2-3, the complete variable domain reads GAGVSQSPRYKVAKRGQDVALRCDPISGHVSLFWYQQALGQGPEFLTYFQNEAQLDKSGLPSDRFFAERPEGSVSTLKIQRTQQEDSAVYLCASSLSPPMRGLTDTQYFGPGTRLTVL.

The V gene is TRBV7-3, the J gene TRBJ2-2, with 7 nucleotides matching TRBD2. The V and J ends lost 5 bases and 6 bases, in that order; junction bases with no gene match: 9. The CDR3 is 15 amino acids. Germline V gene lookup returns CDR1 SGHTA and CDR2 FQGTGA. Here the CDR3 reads CASSPGRAVPGELFF. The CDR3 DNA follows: TGTGCCAGCAGCCCAGGGAGGGCGGTTCCCGGGGAGCTGTTTTTT.

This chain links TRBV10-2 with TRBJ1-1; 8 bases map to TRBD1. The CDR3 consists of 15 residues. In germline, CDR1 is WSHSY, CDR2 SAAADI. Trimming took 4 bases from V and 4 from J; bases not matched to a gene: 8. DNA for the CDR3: TGCGCCAGCAGTGCATCATACAGGGGGGGCACTGAAGCTTTCTTT. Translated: CASSASYRGGTEAFF.